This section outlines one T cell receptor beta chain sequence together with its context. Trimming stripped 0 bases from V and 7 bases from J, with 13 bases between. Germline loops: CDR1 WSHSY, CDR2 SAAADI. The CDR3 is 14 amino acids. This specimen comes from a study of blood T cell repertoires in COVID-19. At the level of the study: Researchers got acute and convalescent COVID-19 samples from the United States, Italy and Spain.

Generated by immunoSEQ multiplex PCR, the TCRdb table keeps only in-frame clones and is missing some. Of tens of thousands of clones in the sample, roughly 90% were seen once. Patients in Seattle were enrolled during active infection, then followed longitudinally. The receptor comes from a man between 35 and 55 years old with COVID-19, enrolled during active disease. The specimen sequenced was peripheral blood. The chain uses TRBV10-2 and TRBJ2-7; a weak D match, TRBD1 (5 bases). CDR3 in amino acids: CASSESGPQGEQYF. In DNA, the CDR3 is TGCGCCAGCAGTGAGTCAGGGCCTCAGGGTGAGCAGTACTTC.